The 20 T cell receptor beta chains reported below all come from one sample, sequenced in a study of molecular identifiers for immune sequencing clone quantification. TCRdb recomputed calls from the PCR reads with MiXCR, one row per CDR3 protein. The data contain over 85,000 distinct CDR3 sequences, roughly a fifth of them singletons. The specimen sequenced was naive CD8+ T cells from blood, with Jurkat cell RNA spiked in. Indicated subset: FACS-sorted CD8+CD4-CCR7+CD45RA+ naive T cells. All receptors come from a human donor in good health. Some libraries in this study had Jurkat cell RNA spiked in.

This clonotype was picked up many times. The genes are TRBV3-1 and TRBJ2-7; no clear D gene. The CDR3 is made up of 13 amino acids. The germline V and J ends were trimmed by 0 bases and 3 bases, with 6 bases remaining between them. From germline, CDR1 is LGHDT and CDR2 YNNKEL (reference sequence). The CDR3 loop is CASSQELLYEQYF. For the CDR3, the DNA is TGTGCCAGCAGCCAAGAACTGCTCTACGAGCAGTACTTC.

Details on this clonotype: This could be a read error, since a much larger clone is one nucleotide away. The CDR3 loop is CSVGTGSAYGYTF. The CDR3 bases are TGCAGCGTGGGGACAGGGTCCGCCTATGGCTACACCTTC. This chain uses TRBV29-1 with TRBJ1-2, with 9 nucleotides matching TRBD1. The V gene end was trimmed by 6 bases and the J gene end by 4 bases; junction bases not matched to a gene: 6. Germline V gene sequence: CDR1 SQVTM, CDR2 ANQGSEA. The length of the CDR3 is 13 residues.

As for this clonotype: A much larger clone lies a single base off, so this may be a read error. This chain links TRBV5-6 with TRBJ2-7; no reliable D call. The CDR3 is made up of 14 amino acids. The germline gives CDR1 SGHDT, CDR2 YYEEEE. The DNA for the CDR3 is TGTGCCAGCATCTTGGCATCTTGGTCCTACGAGCAGTACTTC. Its translation: CASILASWSYEQYF. The whole variable domain, remainder taken from reference TRBV5-6 and TRBJ2-7, is DAGVTQSPTHLIKTRGQQVTLRCSPKSGHDTVSWYQQALGQGPQFIFQYYEEEERQRGNFPDRFSGHQFPNYSSELNVNALLLGDSALYLCASILASWSYEQYFGPGTRLTVT.

A remark on this clonotype: A much larger clone lies a single base off, so this may be a read error. The CDR3 DNA follows: TGCAGCGTCACCTCCGGTATGGCCAGCTCCTACGAGCAGCACTTC. Translating it yields CSVTSGMASSYEQHF. The rearrangement links TRBV29-1 to TRBJ2-7; D ambiguous. The CDR3 length is 15 residues. The germline gives CDR1 SQVTM, CDR2 ANQGSEA.

J is TRBJ1-5 and V is TRBV18; D possibly corresponds to TRBD1 (5 bases). CDR1 is KGHSH, CDR2 LQKENI, per germline. The V gene lost 3 bases and the J gene lost 7 bases, with 10 bases spanning the gap. The CDR3 consists of 13 residues. For the CDR3, the DNA is TGTGCCAGCTCACCGGGGGTCGAGCAGCCCCAGCATTTT. Its protein product is CASSPGVEQPQHF.

In its sample, this clonotype was seen a few times. CDR3 in DNA: TGTGCCAGCAGCCGCGACAGGGGCTACGAGCAGTACTTC. It translates to CASSRDRGYEQYF. The chain has TRBV7-8 and TRBJ2-7, with TRBD1 identical over 8 bases. Germline CDR1 SGHVS, CDR2 FQNEAQ. V lost 5 bases, J lost 3 bases, and 3 bases stayed unmatched. This CDR3 comprises 13 residues.

The table lists this clonotype with a few counts. The chain employs TRBV27 and TRBJ2-2; 7 nucleotides align to TRBD1. Germline CDR1 and CDR2: MNHEY and SMNVEV (reference sequence). The CDR3 length is 16 residues. V lost 3 bases and J lost 2; bases outside the gene matches: 6. CDR3 DNA sequence: TGTGCCAGCAGTTTCACCGGGACAGTAAACACCGGGGAGCTGTTTTTT. This translates into CASSFTGTVNTGELFF.

This clonotype occurred many times. The gene calls are TRBV20-1 and TRBJ1-5; D might be TRBD1 (5 bases). There are 15 residues in the CDR3. Germline loops: CDR1 DFQATT, CDR2 SNEGSKA (reference sequence). With 5 bases removed from V and 7 bases from J, the gap between germline ends came to 21 bases. The CDR3 spells CSAPPPGPGYQPQHF. DNA for the CDR3: TGCAGTGCTCCACCACCCGGGCCAGGGTACCAGCCCCAGCATTTT.

This clonotype has a count of ten or more. The V gene is TRBV27, the J gene TRBJ2-5; possibly TRBD1 for D (6 bases). CDR1 is MNHEY, CDR2 SMNVEV, per germline (reference sequence). The CDR3 is 13 residues long. The ends were cut back, 3 bases at V and 4 bases at J, with 9 bases in the middle. CDR3 coding DNA: TGTGCCAGCAGTTTGTTACAGGGAGAGACCCAGTACTTC. Its protein product is CASSLLQGETQYF.

This clonotype was counted ten times or more. The chain is built from TRBV3-1 and TRBJ2-7, with TRBD2 matching 7 bases. This CDR3 is built from 12 residues. V shed 3 bases, J shed 4 bases, and the junction held 0 bases outside the gene matches. Germline V lookup: CDR1 LGHDT, CDR2 YNNKEL (reference sequence). In nucleotides, the CDR3 is TGTGCCAGCAGCCAGGGGGGGTACGAGCAGTACTTC. It specifies CASSQGGYEQYF.

This clonotype was recorded at least ten times. This chain connects TRBV2 to TRBJ2-7, with D maybe TRBD2 (6 bases). Trimming pared 0 bases from V and 0 bases from J, leaving 9 bases between. This CDR3 region has 15 residues. Per germline, CDR1 SNHLY and CDR2 FYNNEI. The CDR3 DNA is TGTGCCAGCAGTGAAGCGCCCGGGAGCTCCTACGAGCAGTACTTC. Its translation is CASSEAPGSSYEQYF. The full variable domain, rest sourced from reference TRBV2 and TRBJ2-7, is EPEVTQTPSHQVTQMGQEVILRCVPISNHLYFYWYRQILGQKVEFLVSFYNNEISEKSEIFDDQFSVERPDGSNFTLKIRSTKLEDSAMYFCASSEAPGSSYEQYFGPGTRLTVT.

The chain joins TRBV27 to TRBJ2-7; 10 bases fit TRBD2. CDR3 length: 16 residues. V lost 3 bases to trimming and J lost 0 bases; unmatched junction nucleotides: 5. Germline V gene data show CDR1 as MNHEY and CDR2 as SMNVEV (reference sequence). CDR3 nucleotide sequence: TGTGCCAGCAGTTTCGAAGGGACTAGCGACTCCTACGAGCAGTACTTC. It is translated as CASSFEGTSDSYEQYF.

This chain links TRBV5-5 with TRBJ1-5; a weak D match, TRBD1 (5 bases). Germline loops: CDR1 SGHKS, CDR2 YYEKEE (reference sequence). Trimming left V 2 bases short and J 5 bases short, with 14 bases between. The CDR3 covers 15 residues. The CDR3 DNA reads as TGTGCCAGCAGCTTCGGGGCCGGAGGGGATCAGCCCCAGCATTTT. Residues: CASSFGAGGDQPQHF.

This clonotype was recorded at least ten times. V gene TRBV25-1 combines with J gene TRBJ2-7, with no clear D. V lost 6 bases and J 6 bases, leaving 15 bases between the germline ends. The CDR3 contains 13 residues. Germline CDR1 and CDR2: MGHDK and SYGVNS. CDR3 residues: CASSLGRHGEQYF. The CDR3 region has the DNA TGTGCCAGCAGCCTCGGGCGTCATGGCGAGCAGTACTTC.

The gene calls are TRBV2 and TRBJ1-1; the D is unclear. V was trimmed by 6 bases and J by 6 bases, leaving 11 bases between them. CDR1 and CDR2 (germline): SNHLY, FYNNEI. There are 12 residues in the CDR3. CDR3 in amino acids: CASRPITPEAFF. In DNA form, the CDR3 reads TGTGCCAGCAGGCCGATTACCCCTGAAGCTTTCTTT.

This clonotype was seen ten or more times. The rearrangement uses TRBV29-1 and TRBJ2-3, with unresolved D. V was cut by 3 bases and J by 3 bases, with 7 bases left in between. Germline values: CDR1 SQVTM, CDR2 ANQGSEA. The CDR3 covers 12 residues. The CDR3 loop reads CSVDTGTDTQYF. In nucleotides, the CDR3 is TGCAGCGTTGACACTGGTACAGATACGCAGTATTTT.

The genes are TRBV27 and TRBJ2-2; unclear D gene. CDR3 length: 12 amino acids. From germline, CDR1 is MNHEY and CDR2 SMNVEV (reference sequence). V lost 6 bases, J lost 6 bases, and 8 bases lay in between. As DNA, the CDR3 is TGTGCCAGCAGGGGATTACCCGGGGAGCTGTTTTTT. Translation: CASRGLPGELFF.

This clonotype showed up many times. The V call is TRBV20-1, the J call TRBJ1-3, with D perhaps matching TRBD1 (5 bases). This CDR3 has 14 residues. CDR1 DFQATT and CDR2 SNEGSKA come from the germline V gene (reference sequence). Deletions cut 6 bases from V and 0 bases from J, with 12 bases between. For the CDR3, the DNA is TGCAGTGCATTAGCAGGGCTCTCTGGAAACACCATATATTTT. Amino acids: CSALAGLSGNTIYF.

This clonotype was detected ten times or more. The rearrangement uses TRBV6-5 and TRBJ1-5; 8 bases are shared with TRBD1. CDR1 MNHEY and CDR2 SVGAGI come from the germline V gene. CDR3 size: 14 residues. Trimming took 5 bases from V and 3 from J; bases not matched to a gene: 3. The CDR3 DNA sequence: TGTGCCAGCAGTGAGGACAGGGCCAATCAGCCCCAGCATTTT. Translating it yields CASSEDRANQPQHF.

This clonotype was detected only a few times. V is TRBV6-6 and J is TRBJ2-2; 8 bases match TRBD1. V was clipped by 6 bases and J by 6 bases; unmatched bases: 3. The CDR3 has 13 amino acids. CDR1 and CDR2 from the germline V gene are MNHNY and SVGAGI (reference sequence). The CDR3 nucleotides are TGTGCCAGCAGACAGGGGGAGGCCGGGGAGCTGTTTTTT. Translation gives CASRQGEAGELFF.